This T cell receptor beta chain was identified in a study of shared clonotypes between healthy human individuals. Terminally differentiated effector memory CD45RA+ cells were excluded by CCR7 positive selection of CD45RO-negative cells. Only Caucasian adults living in Nashville, Tennessee served as donors. When replicate PCRs were run on sorted subsets, they used approximately 210 ng DNA, approximately 33,000 T cell genomes. Libraries were prepared by immunoSEQ multiplex PCR; TCRdb keeps only in-frame clonotypes and omits some of them. The sample comprises about 2.2 million clones, 85% to 95% of which are singletons, and 1.5% to 2% rests with the top ten. Comment on this clone: Its antigen is undetermined.

This CDR3 is 16 amino acids long. The germline gives CDR1 LNHDA, CDR2 SQIVND (reference sequence). V gave up 2 bases and J gave up 2 bases, with 16 bases separating them. Study-level points and caveats: Clonotypes which were not shared had lower generation probabilities than clonotypes that all four donors shared. Among donors, sharing of clonotypes was expected to be affected by sequencing depth.

This receptor was obtained from a man between 18 and 35 years old in good health. Some clones in this sample may be carry-over from other donors' samples. The J gene is TRBJ2-7, the V gene TRBV19; D unclear. Sequences were obtained from naive CD8+ T cells from PBMCs. CDR3 amino acids: CASSIRSVNSPYEQYF. The CDR3 DNA is TGTGCCAGTAGTATACGGTCGGTGAACTCACCCTACGAGCAGTACTTC. The full variable domain, in which reference TRBV19 and TRBJ2-7 provide the parts outside the CDR3, is DGGITQSPKYLFRKEGQNVTLSCEQNLNHDAMYWYRQDPGQGLRLIYYSQIVNDFQKGDIAEGYSVSREKKESFPLTVTSAQKNPTAFYLCASSIRSVNSPYEQYFGPGTRLTVT.